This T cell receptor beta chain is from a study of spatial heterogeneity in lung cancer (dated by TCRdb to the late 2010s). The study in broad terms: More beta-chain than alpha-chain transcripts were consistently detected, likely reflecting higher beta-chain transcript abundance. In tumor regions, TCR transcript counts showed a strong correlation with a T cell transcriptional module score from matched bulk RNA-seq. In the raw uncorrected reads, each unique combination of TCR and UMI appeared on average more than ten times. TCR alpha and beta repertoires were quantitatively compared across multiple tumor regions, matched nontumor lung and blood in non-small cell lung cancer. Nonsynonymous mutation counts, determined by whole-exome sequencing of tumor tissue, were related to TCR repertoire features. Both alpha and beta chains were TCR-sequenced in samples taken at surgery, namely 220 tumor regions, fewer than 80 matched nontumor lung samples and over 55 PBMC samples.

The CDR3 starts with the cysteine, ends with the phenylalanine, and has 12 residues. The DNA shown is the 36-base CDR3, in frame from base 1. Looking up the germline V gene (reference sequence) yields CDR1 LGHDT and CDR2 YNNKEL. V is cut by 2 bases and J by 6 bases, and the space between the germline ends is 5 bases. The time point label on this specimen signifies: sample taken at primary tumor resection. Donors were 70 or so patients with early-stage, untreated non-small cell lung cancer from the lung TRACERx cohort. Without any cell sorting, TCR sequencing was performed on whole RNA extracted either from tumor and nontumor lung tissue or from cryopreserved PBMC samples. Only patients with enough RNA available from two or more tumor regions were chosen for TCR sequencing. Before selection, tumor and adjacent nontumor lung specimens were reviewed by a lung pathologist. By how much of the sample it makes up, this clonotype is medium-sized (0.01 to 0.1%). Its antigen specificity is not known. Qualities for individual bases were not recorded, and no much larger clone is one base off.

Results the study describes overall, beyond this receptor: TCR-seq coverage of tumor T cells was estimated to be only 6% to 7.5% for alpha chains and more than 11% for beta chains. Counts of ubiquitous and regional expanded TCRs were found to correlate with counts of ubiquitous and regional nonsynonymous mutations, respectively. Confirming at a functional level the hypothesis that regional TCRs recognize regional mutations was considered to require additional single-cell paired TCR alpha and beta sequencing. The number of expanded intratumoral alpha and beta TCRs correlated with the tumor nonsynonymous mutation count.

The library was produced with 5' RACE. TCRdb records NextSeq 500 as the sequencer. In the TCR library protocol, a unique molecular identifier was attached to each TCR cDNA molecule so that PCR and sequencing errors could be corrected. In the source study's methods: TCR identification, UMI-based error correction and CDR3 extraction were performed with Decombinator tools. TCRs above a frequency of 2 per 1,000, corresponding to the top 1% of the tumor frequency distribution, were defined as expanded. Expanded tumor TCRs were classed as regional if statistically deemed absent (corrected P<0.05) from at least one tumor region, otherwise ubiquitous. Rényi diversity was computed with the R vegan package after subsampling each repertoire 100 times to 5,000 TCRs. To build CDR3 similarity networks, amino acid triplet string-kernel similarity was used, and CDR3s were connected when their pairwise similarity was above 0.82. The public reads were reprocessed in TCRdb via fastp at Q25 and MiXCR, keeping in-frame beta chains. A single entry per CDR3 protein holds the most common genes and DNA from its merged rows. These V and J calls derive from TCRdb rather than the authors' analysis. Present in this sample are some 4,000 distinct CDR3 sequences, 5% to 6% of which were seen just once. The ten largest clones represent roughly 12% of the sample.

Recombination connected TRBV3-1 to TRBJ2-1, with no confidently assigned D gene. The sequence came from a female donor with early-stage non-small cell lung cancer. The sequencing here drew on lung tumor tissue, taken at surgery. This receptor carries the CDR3 CASSQNSNEQFF. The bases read TGTGCCAGCAGCCAAAATAGCAATGAGCAGTTCTTC.